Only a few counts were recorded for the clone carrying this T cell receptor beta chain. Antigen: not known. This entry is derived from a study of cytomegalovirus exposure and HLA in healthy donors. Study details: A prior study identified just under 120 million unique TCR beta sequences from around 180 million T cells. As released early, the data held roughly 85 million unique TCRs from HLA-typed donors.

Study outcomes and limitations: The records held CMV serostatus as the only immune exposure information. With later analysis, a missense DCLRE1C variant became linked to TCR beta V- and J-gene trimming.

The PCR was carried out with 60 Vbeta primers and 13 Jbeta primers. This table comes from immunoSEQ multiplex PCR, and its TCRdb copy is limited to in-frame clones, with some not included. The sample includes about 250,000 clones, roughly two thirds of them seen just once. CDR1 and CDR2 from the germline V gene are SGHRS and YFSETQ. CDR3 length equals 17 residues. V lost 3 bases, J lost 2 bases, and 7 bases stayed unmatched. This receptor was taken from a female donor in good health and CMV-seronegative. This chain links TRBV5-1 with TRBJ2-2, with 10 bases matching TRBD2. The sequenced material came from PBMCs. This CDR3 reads CASSWARTSGNTGELFF. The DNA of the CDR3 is TGCGCCAGCAGCTGGGCCCGGACTAGCGGTAACACCGGGGAGCTGTTTTTT.